These T cell receptor beta chains were read from a single sample in a study of T-cell reconstitution after alpha-beta-depleted transplantation in children. TCRdb called the PCR reads again in MiXCR, with one record for every CDR3 protein. This table has about 440,000 distinct CDR3 sequences, over 40% appearing once. This specimen consisted of PBMCs, obtained before TCRalphabeta/CD19-depleted stem cell transplant. These receptors were taken from a girl under 10 years old with aplastic anemia, due to receive a stem cell transplant. Each CDR3 is given with its conserved first and last residue. Each record gives: D gene, V gene, J gene, clone size, CDR3 protein, CDR3 DNA. A D gene is named only where the DNA matches it firmly. Clone size is given for some rows only: seen once, a few or many times, or a class if the clone is expanded.

d_call: TRBD2; v_call: TRBV5-1; j_call: TRBJ2-7; clone_size: .; cdr3_aa: CASSLGWTAGVGEQYF; cdr3_nt: TGCGCCAGCAGCTTGGGATGGACGGCGGGAGTCGGAGAGCAGTACTTC
d_call: .; v_call: TRBV15; j_call: TRBJ2-1; clone_size: many; cdr3_aa: CATSRVGNEQFF; cdr3_nt: TGTGCCACCAGCAGAGTCGGCAATGAGCAGTTCTTC
d_call: TRBD2; v_call: TRBV10-2; j_call: TRBJ2-2; clone_size: .; cdr3_aa: CASRVAGVTGELFF; cdr3_nt: TGCGCCAGCAGGGTAGCGGGGGTCACCGGGGAGCTGTTTTTT
d_call: TRBD1; v_call: TRBV11-2; j_call: TRBJ2-2; clone_size: many; cdr3_aa: CASSLEGQGNTGELFF; cdr3_nt: TGTGCCAGCAGCTTAGAGGGACAGGGAAACACCGGGGAGCTGTTTTTT
d_call: .; v_call: TRBV27; j_call: TRBJ2-1; clone_size: few; cdr3_aa: CASSLGASYNEQFF; cdr3_nt: TGTGCCAGCAGTTTAGGAGCCTCCTACAATGAGCAGTTCTTC
d_call: .; v_call: TRBV27; j_call: TRBJ2-3; clone_size: .; cdr3_aa: CASSLWGRDTQYF; cdr3_nt: TGTGCCAGCAGTTTGTGGGGGAGGGATACGCAGTATTTT
d_call: TRBD1; v_call: TRBV20-1; j_call: TRBJ2-3; clone_size: few; cdr3_aa: CSAQRGPRGDTQYF; cdr3_nt: TGCAGTGCCCAGAGGGGGCCGAGGGGGGATACGCAGTATTTT
d_call: .; v_call: TRBV6-1; j_call: TRBJ2-1; clone_size: .; cdr3_aa: CASSRGQNYNEQFF; cdr3_nt: TGTGCCAGCAGTCGAGGACAGAACTACAATGAGCAGTTCTTC
d_call: .; v_call: TRBV7-9; j_call: TRBJ2-7; clone_size: many; cdr3_aa: CASGGYPSYEQYF; cdr3_nt: TGTGCCAGCGGGGGTTACCCTTCCTACGAGCAGTACTTC
d_call: .; v_call: TRBV20-1; j_call: TRBJ2-3; clone_size: .; cdr3_aa: CSASLGGPPDTQYF; cdr3_nt: TGCAGTGCTAGTCTGGGCGGGCCCCCAGATACGCAGTATTTT
d_call: .; v_call: TRBV6-2/TRBV6-3; j_call: TRBJ2-5; clone_size: once; cdr3_aa: CASSQGSRQETQYF; cdr3_nt: TGTGCCAGCAGTCAAGGAAGCCGCCAGGAGACCCAGTACTTC
d_call: .; v_call: TRBV27; j_call: TRBJ2-5; clone_size: .; cdr3_aa: CASSLLAGSKETQYF; cdr3_nt: TGTGCCAGCAGTTTATTGGCGGGGAGCAAAGAGACCCAGTACTTC
d_call: .; v_call: TRBV14; j_call: TRBJ1-3; clone_size: few; cdr3_aa: CASSRGRGNTIYF; cdr3_nt: TGTGCCAGCAGTCGGGGACGTGGAAACACCATATATTTT
d_call: .; v_call: TRBV6-5; j_call: TRBJ2-3; clone_size: many; cdr3_aa: CASSYGGTQDTQYF; cdr3_nt: TGTGCCAGCAGTTACGGGGGCACGCAAGATACGCAGTATTTT
d_call: TRBD1; v_call: TRBV20-1; j_call: TRBJ1-1; clone_size: few; cdr3_aa: CSAKTGRDTEAFF; cdr3_nt: TGCAGTGCCAAGACAGGGAGGGACACTGAAGCTTTCTTT
d_call: .; v_call: TRBV20-1; j_call: TRBJ1-2; clone_size: once; cdr3_aa: CSARDPGKVYGYTF; cdr3_nt: TGCAGTGCTAGAGATCCAGGGAAGGTCTATGGCTACACCTTC
d_call: .; v_call: TRBV18; j_call: TRBJ2-2; clone_size: .; cdr3_aa: CASSPGERVTGELFF; cdr3_nt: TGTGCCAGCTCACCGGGCGAGCGTGTCACCGGGGAGCTGTTTTTT
d_call: .; v_call: TRBV12-3/TRBV12-4; j_call: TRBJ1-3; clone_size: few; cdr3_aa: CASSFGDTIYF; cdr3_nt: TGTGCCAGCAGTTTTGGGGACACCATATATTTT
d_call: TRBD2; v_call: TRBV20-1; j_call: TRBJ2-3; clone_size: few; cdr3_aa: CSARDRAGGPVDTQYF; cdr3_nt: TGCAGTGCTAGAGATCGAGCGGGAGGGCCGGTAGATACGCAGTATTTT
d_call: .; v_call: TRBV21-1; j_call: TRBJ2-7; clone_size: few; cdr3_aa: CASSKKGRSYEQYF; cdr3_nt: TGTGCCAGCAGCAAAAAAGGACGTTCCTACGAGCAGTACTTC